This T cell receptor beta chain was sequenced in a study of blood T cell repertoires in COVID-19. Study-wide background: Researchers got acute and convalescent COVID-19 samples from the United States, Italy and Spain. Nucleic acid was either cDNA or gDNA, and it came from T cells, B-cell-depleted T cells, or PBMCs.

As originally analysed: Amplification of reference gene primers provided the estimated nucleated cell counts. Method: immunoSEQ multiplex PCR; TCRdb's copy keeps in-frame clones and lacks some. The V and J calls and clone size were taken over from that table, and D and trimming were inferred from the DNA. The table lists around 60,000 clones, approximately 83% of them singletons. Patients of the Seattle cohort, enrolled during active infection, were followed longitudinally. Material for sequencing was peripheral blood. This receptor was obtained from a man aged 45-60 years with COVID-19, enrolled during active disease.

CDR3 bases: TGTGCCTCACATACCCGGGACAGGGGAAGGGACGAGCAGTACTTC. This encodes CASHTRDRGRDEQYF. The gene calls are TRBV28 and TRBJ2-7; 10 nucleotides agree with TRBD1. This CDR3 is 15 amino acids long. Germline V gene sequence: CDR1 MDHEN, CDR2 SYDVKM. V was clipped by 11 bases and J by 5 bases; unmatched bases: 15.